This entry lists 17 T cell receptor beta chains sequenced from one sample in a study of T cells in Graves' hyperthyroidism and ophthalmopathy. Template material for amplifying TCR beta CDR3 regions consisted of RNA transcripts. RT-PCR in the first round (using the HTBI primer set) targeted the TCR CDR3. TCRdb reanalysed the multiplex PCR reads using MiXCR and keeps one entry per CDR3 protein. The repertoire holds about 400,000 distinct CDR3 sequences, with 14% to 15% as singletons. The specimen sequenced was blood. The receptors shown here come from a woman between 25 and 40 years old with Graves' hyperthyroidism.

The chain is built from TRBV18 and TRBJ2-1; 14 nucleotides line up with TRBD2. With 6 bases clipped from V and 9 bases from J, the junction kept 4 bases outside the gene matches. The CDR3 spans 14 residues. Germline V gene lookup returns CDR1 KGHSH and CDR2 LQKENI. The CDR3 reads CASSEGLAGVEQFF. The CDR3 region has the DNA TGTGCCAGCTCCGAGGGACTAGCGGGAGTTGAGCAGTTCTTC.

J is TRBJ2-1 and V is TRBV2; 14 bases agree with TRBD2. The junction had 4 bases not matched to a gene; V was cut back by 2 bases and J by 7 bases. Germline V gene sequence: CDR1 SNHLY, CDR2 FYNNEI. This CDR3 has 16 residues. The CDR3 coding sequence is TGTGCCAGCAGTGAAAGGACTAGCGGGAGGTATAATGAGCAGTTCTTC. Protein: CASSERTSGRYNEQFF.

This clonotype has ten or more counts. This chain links TRBV7-2 with TRBJ2-1, with 11 bases that match TRBD2. CDR1 is SGHTA, CDR2 FQGNSA, per germline. With V trimmed by 5 bases and J by 6 bases, 9 bases remained unmatched. The CDR3 is 16 amino acids. CDR3 region: CASSGGLGLAANEQFF. The DNA for the CDR3 is TGTGCCAGCAGCGGTGGGTTGGGACTAGCGGCCAATGAGCAGTTCTTC. The full variable domain, rest sourced from reference TRBV7-2 and TRBJ2-1, is GAGVSQSPSNKVTEKGKDVELRCDPISGHTALYWYRQSLGQGLEFLIYFQGNSAPDKSGLPSDRFSAERTGGSVSTLTIQRTQQEDSAVYLCASSGGLGLAANEQFFGPGTRLTVL.

V gene TRBV11-3 combines with J gene TRBJ2-2; D might be TRBD2 (5 bases). Germline CDR1 reads SGHNT; CDR2 reads YENEEA. V lost 1 base to trimming and J lost 6 bases, with 9 bases between them. The CDR3 runs to 14 residues. The DNA for the CDR3 is TGTGCCAGCAGCTTAGGGGCAGCGGCCGGGGAGCTGTTTTTT. Amino acid sequence: CASSLGAAAGELFF.

The rearrangement joins TRBV5-1 to TRBJ1-6, with a tentative D call TRBD1 (5 bases). This CDR3 has 15 residues. CDR1 SGHRS and CDR2 YFSETQ come from the germline V gene. Trimming cost V 0 bases and J 10 bases, with 14 bases left between them. CDR3 protein: CASSLGADRGSPLHF. The CDR3 region has the DNA TGCGCCAGCAGCTTGGGGGCCGACCGGGGGTCACCCCTCCACTTT.

This clonotype was observed a handful of times. The chain couples TRBV29-1 to TRBJ2-5; TRBD2 agrees at 9 bases. J gave up 4 bases and V 7 bases, and 10 bases lay outside the gene matches. The CDR3 spans 14 residues. Germline values: CDR1 SQVTM, CDR2 ANQGSEA. This CDR3 reads CSAGIAGARETQYF. The CDR3 DNA reads TGCAGCGCTGGGATAGCGGGAGCTAGAGAGACCCAGTACTTC.

This clonotype was found many times. V and J are TRBV18 and TRBJ1-2; no clear D. CDR3 size: 11 residues. Trimming removed 3 bases at V and 8 bases at J, with 7 bases between. Germline-derived CDR1 and CDR2 are KGHSH and LQKENI. This chain's CDR3 is CASSPQGGYTF. CDR3 sequence (DNA): TGTGCCAGCTCACCCCAAGGGGGCTACACCTTC.

This clonotype was observed many times. This chain joins TRBV2 and TRBJ1-5; a possible D gene is TRBD1 (6 bases). Trimming cost V 6 bases and J 2 bases, with 14 bases left between them. This CDR3 is 15 amino acids long. Per germline, CDR1 SNHLY and CDR2 FYNNEI. The CDR3 reads CASSDQGGRNQPQHF. The CDR3 nucleotides are TGTGCCAGCAGCGACCAAGGGGGACGCAATCAGCCCCAGCATTTT.

This clonotype has only a few counts. The rearrangement joins TRBV18 to TRBJ2-7, with TRBD2 matching over 9 bases. Looked up from germline, CDR1 is KGHSH and CDR2 is LQKENI. Trimming removed 2 bases from V and 6 bases from J; junction bases left unmatched: 17. CDR3 length: 18 residues. CDR3 coding DNA: TGTGCCAGCTCACCATCTCTCCGCCAGGCGGGAGGGGCCGGCGAGCAGTACTTC. Protein product: CASSPSLRQAGGAGEQYF.

V usage is TRBV12-3 or TRBV12-4 and J usage is TRBJ1-1, with 9 bases fitting TRBD1. The CDR3 is made up of 16 amino acids. V trimming: 2 bases; J trimming: 0 bases; junction bases outside the gene matches: 4. In DNA, the CDR3 is TGTGCCAGCAGTTTACGGACAGGGGCCCTGAACACTGAAGCTTTCTTT. Residues: CASSLRTGALNTEAFF.

The chain has TRBV5-6 and TRBJ2-7; D may correspond to TRBD1 or TRBD2 (5 bases each). Looked up from germline, CDR1 is SGHDT and CDR2 is YYEEEE. Trimming took 1 base from V and 4 from J, leaving 18 bases between them. The CDR3 is made up of 16 amino acids. The CDR3 nucleotides read TGTGCCAGCAGCTTGAGTCGATCAGGATGGGGGTACGAGCAGTACTTC. Amino acids: CASSLSRSGWGYEQYF. Full variable domain (outside the CDR3, taken from reference TRBV5-6 and TRBJ2-7): DAGVTQSPTHLIKTRGQQVTLRCSPKSGHDTVSWYQQALGQGPQFIFQYYEEEERQRGNFPDRFSGHQFPNYSSELNVNALLLGDSALYLCASSLSRSGWGYEQYFGPGTRLTVT.

This clonotype has a handful of counts. The J gene is TRBJ2-5, the V gene TRBV20-1; 14 bases align to TRBD2. Losses at the gene ends were 7 bases for V and 7 bases for J; bases not matched to a gene: 8. The CDR3 extends over 14 amino acids. Germline assignment: CDR1 DFQATT and CDR2 SNEGSKA (reference sequence). The CDR3 spells CSGALTSGRGTQYF. The CDR3 DNA follows: TGCAGTGGGGCCTTGACTAGCGGGAGGGGGACCCAGTACTTC.

This clonotype was seen more than once but under ten times. The chain recombines TRBV29-1 with TRBJ2-6; D unresolved. V lost 3 bases to trimming and J lost 1 base, with 13 bases between them. Germline CDR1 SQVTM, CDR2 ANQGSEA. The CDR3 loop spans 16 amino acids. CDR3 nucleotides: TGCAGCGTTGATGGGGATGACACTTCTGGGGCCAACGTCCTGACTTTC. As protein: CSVDGDDTSGANVLTF.

In its sample, this clonotype was seen a few times. The rearrangement joins TRBV6-1 to TRBJ1-3, with TRBD1 identical over 7 bases. The ends lost 6 bases at V and 3 bases at J; junction bases unmatched: 8. The CDR3 runs to 15 residues. CDR1 and CDR2 (germline): MNHNS, SASEGT. This CDR3 is CASSAGTAYGNTIYF. In DNA form, the CDR3 reads TGTGCCAGCAGCGCCGGGACAGCTTATGGAAACACCATATATTTT.

The chain employs TRBV7-9 and TRBJ2-7; 10 bases align to TRBD1. Trimming took 5 bases from V and 1 from J; bases not matched to a gene: 8. The CDR3 covers 16 residues. Germline assignment: CDR1 SEHNR and CDR2 FQNEAQ (reference sequence). The CDR3 DNA sequence: TGTGCCAGCAGCGGTGGGGGACAGGGGAAGTCCTACGAGCAGTACTTC. This gives the protein CASSGGGQGKSYEQYF.

Note on this clonotype: One base away lies a much larger clone, so this may be a sequencing read error. The chain joins TRBV27 to TRBJ2-1; D ambiguous. The CDR3 loop spans 12 amino acids. Trimming took 6 bases from V and 8 from J, leaving 11 bases between them. The germline V gene has CDR1 MNHEY and CDR2 SMNVEV (reference sequence). The CDR3 bases are TGTGCCAGCAGCAGGTTCAGCGATGAGCAGTTCTTC. Encoded protein: CASSRFSDEQFF.

The J gene is TRBJ2-3, the V gene TRBV10-3; 7 bases are shared with TRBD2. Germline trimming cut 2 bases from V and 0 bases from J; bases unmatched to any gene: 2. The CDR3 spans 15 residues. Germline V lookup: CDR1 ENHRY, CDR2 SYGVKD. This CDR3 reads CAISETSASTDTQYF. The DNA for the CDR3 is TGTGCCATCAGTGAGACTAGCGCCAGCACAGATACGCAGTATTTT.